This entry lists 11 T cell receptor beta chains sequenced from one sample in a study of blood T cell repertoires in COVID-19. TCRdb keeps only in-frame clones here, not all; method: immunoSEQ multiplex PCR. The sample contains some 170,000 clones, about four fifths of which appear only once. The sample comprised peripheral blood. These receptors all stem from a woman in her 70s with acute or convalescent COVID-19.

The V call is TRBV28, the J call TRBJ1-2; TRBD1 matches 8 bases. This CDR3 contains 15 residues. CDR1 is MDHEN and CDR2 is SYDVKM in the germline V gene. V was clipped by 6 bases and J by 2 bases; unmatched bases: 8. CDR3 nucleotides: TGTGCCAGCAGGACAGGGGACGTAGTAAACTATGGCTACACCTTC. It codes for CASRTGDVVNYGYTF.

There are many counts of this clone. The V call is TRBV3-1 (or the pseudogene TRBV3-2), the J call TRBJ1-5; D ambiguous. The CDR3 has 13 amino acids. Per germline, CDR1 LGHDT and CDR2 YNNKEL (reference sequence). The V end was cut by 0 bases, the J end by 3 bases, with 3 bases between. In nucleotides, the CDR3 is TGTGCCAGCAGCCAAGATCTCAATCAGCCCCAGCATTTT. It encodes CASSQDLNQPQHF.

This rearrangement joins TRBV14 to TRBJ2-2, with 8 bases aligning to TRBD2. Germline CDR1 is SGHDN and CDR2 is FVKESK. The CDR3 is 14 residues long. The V gene end was trimmed by 6 bases and the J gene end by 2 bases; junction bases not matched to a gene: 2. The CDR3 nucleotides read TGTGCCAGCAGACGGGAGGGTAACACCGGGGAGCTGTTTTTT. It is translated as CASRREGNTGELFF. Combining the CDR3 with reference TRBV14 and TRBJ2-2 gives the whole variable domain EAGVTQFPSHSVIEKGQTVTLRCDPISGHDNLYWYRRVMGKEIKFLLHFVKESKQDESGMPNNRFLAERTGGTYSTLKVQPAELEDSGVYFCASRREGNTGELFFGEGSRLTVL.

The chain joins TRBV29-1 to TRBJ2-7; weak D call: TRBD1 (6 bases). Per germline, CDR1 SQVTM and CDR2 ANQGSEA. V lost 2 bases and J lost 4, with 12 bases in between. The CDR3 has 13 residues. The CDR3 sequence: CSVELQQGYEQYF. CDR3 coding DNA: TGCAGCGTTGAACTTCAACAGGGATACGAGCAGTACTTC.

The V and J genes are TRBV11-2 and TRBJ1-1; possibly TRBD1 for D (5 bases). From germline, CDR1 is SGHAT and CDR2 FQNNGV. V lost 5 bases and J 10 bases, leaving 11 bases between the germline ends. The CDR3 length is 11 residues. The CDR3 protein is CASSARVGAFF. The CDR3, as DNA: TGTGCCAGCAGCGCCAGGGTCGGAGCTTTCTTT.

This clone was observed once. In DNA form, the CDR3 reads TGTGCCAGTAGCGTGTTTAGCCTCTATGGCTACACCTTC. Its protein product is CASSVFSLYGYTF. The chain links TRBV19 to TRBJ1-2; D uncertain. V was cut by 6 bases and J by 4 bases, with 12 bases left in between. The germline CDR1 and CDR2 sequences are LNHDA and SQIVND (reference sequence). The CDR3 consists of 13 residues.

This clone was detected only a few times. CDR3 DNA: TGCGCCAGCAGCCACTCCTATGGACAGCCCCAAGGGAACACTGAAGCTTTCTTT. As protein: CASSHSYGQPQGNTEAFF. The V gene is TRBV4-1, the J gene TRBJ1-1; tentative D call: TRBD1 (6 bases). Trimming took 3 bases from V and 1 from J, leaving 21 bases between them. CDR1 MGHRA and CDR2 YSYEKL come from the germline V gene. There are 18 residues in the CDR3.

The V gene is TRBV18, the J gene TRBJ2-2, with a possible D match to TRBD1 (6 bases). Germline-derived CDR1 and CDR2 are KGHSH and LQKENI. V lost 6 bases, J lost 1 base, and 15 bases lay in between. This CDR3 contains 16 residues. DNA for the CDR3: TGTGCCAGCTCGCCAAAACAGGGACAGAACACCGGGGAGCTGTTTTTT. Protein product: CASSPKQGQNTGELFF.

The chain employs TRBV7-2 and TRBJ1-1, with 10 bases matching TRBD1. With V trimmed by 5 bases and J by 0 bases, 9 bases remained unmatched. In germline, CDR1 is SGHTA, CDR2 FQGNSA. The CDR3 is made up of 17 amino acids. This CDR3 is CASSVRVGQGMNTEAFF. Here the CDR3 DNA reads TGTGCCAGCAGCGTTCGAGTGGGACAGGGGATGAACACTGAAGCTTTCTTT.

The CDR3 is CASSPFVDGGREQFF. For the CDR3, the DNA is TGTGCCAGCTCACCATTCGTGGACGGGGGGCGTGAGCAGTTCTTC. The chain uses TRBV18 and TRBJ2-1; weak D call: TRBD2 (7 bases). This CDR3 spans 15 amino acids. V was pared by 2 bases and J by 9 bases, with 17 bases between. Germline V gives CDR1 KGHSH, CDR2 LQKENI.

The V and J genes are TRBV23-1 and TRBJ2-7; D possibly corresponds to TRBD1 (6 bases). TRBV23-1 is an open reading frame whose function is uncertain. The length of the CDR3 is 11 residues. The CDR3 loop reads CPCPGVDEQYF. The DNA of the CDR3 is TGCCCCTGTCCAGGGGTCGACGAGCAGTACTTC.